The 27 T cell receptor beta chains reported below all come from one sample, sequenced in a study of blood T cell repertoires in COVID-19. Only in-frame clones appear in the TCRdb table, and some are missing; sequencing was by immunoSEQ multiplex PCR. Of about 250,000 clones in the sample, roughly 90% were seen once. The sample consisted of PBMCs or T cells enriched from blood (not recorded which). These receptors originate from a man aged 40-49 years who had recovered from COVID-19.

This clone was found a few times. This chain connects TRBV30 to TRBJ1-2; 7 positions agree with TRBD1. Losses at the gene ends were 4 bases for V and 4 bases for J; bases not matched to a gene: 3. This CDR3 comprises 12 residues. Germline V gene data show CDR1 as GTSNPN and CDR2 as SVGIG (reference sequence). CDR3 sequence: CAWTGGVYGYTF. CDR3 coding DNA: TGTGCCTGGACAGGGGGAGTCTATGGCTACACCTTC. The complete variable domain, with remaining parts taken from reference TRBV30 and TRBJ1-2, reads SQTIHQWPATLVQPVGSPLSLECTVEGTSNPNLYWYRQAAGRGLQLLFYSVGIGQISSEVPQNLSASRPQDRQFILSSKKLLLSDSGFYLCAWTGGVYGYTFGSGTRLTVV.

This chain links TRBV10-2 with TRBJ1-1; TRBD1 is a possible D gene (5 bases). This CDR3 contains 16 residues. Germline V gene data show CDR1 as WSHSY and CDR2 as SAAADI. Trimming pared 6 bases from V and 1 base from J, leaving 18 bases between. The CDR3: CASRAAWGGENTEAFF. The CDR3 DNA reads TGCGCCAGCAGGGCCGCGTGGGGCGGGGAGAACACTGAAGCTTTCTTT.

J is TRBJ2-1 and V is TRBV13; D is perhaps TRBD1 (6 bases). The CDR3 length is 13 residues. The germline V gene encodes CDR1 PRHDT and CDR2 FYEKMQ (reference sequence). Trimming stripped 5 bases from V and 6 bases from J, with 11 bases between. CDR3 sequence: CASSQVGGNEQFF. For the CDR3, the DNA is TGTGCCAGCAGCCAAGTAGGGGGCAATGAGCAGTTCTTC.

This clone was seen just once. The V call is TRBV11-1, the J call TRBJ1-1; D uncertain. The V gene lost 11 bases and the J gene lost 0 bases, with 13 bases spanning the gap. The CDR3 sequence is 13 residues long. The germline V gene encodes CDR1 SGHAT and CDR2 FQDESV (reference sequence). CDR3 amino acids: CAAGTGVNTEAFF. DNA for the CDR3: TGTGCCGCCGGTACCGGGGTGAACACTGAAGCTTTCTTT.

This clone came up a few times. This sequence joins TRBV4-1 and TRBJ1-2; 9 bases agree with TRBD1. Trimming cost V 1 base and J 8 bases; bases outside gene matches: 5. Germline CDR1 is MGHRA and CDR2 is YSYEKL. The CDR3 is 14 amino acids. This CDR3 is CASSQAYRGHGYTF. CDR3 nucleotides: TGCGCCAGCAGCCAAGCCTACAGGGGGCACGGCTACACCTTC.

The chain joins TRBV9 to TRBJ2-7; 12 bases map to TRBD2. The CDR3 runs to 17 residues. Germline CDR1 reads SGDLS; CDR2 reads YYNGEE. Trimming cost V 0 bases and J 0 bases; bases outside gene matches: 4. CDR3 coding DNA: TGTGCCAGCAGCGTAGGGGGACTAGCGGGTGGCTCCTACGAGCAGTACTTC. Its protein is CASSVGGLAGGSYEQYF.

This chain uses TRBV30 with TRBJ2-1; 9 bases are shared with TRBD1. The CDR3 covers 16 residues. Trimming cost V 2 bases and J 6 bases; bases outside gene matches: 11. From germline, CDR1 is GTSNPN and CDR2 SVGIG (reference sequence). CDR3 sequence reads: CAWSLTGTGSFNEQFF. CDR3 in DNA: TGTGCCTGGAGTCTAACCGGGACAGGGAGTTTCAATGAGCAGTTCTTC. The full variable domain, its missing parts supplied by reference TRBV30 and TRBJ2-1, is SQTIHQWPATLVQPVGSPLSLECTVEGTSNPNLYWYRQAAGRGLQLLFYSVGIGQISSEVPQNLSASRPQDRQFILSSKKLLLSDSGFYLCAWSLTGTGSFNEQFFGPGTRLTVL.

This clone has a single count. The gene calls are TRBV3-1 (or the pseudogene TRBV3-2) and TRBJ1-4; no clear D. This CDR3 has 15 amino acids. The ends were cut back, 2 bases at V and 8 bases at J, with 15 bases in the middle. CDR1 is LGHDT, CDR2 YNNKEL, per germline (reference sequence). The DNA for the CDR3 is TGTGCCAGCAGCCAAATCGGAGGGTTAGGGGAAAAACTGTTTTTT. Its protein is CASSQIGGLGEKLFF.

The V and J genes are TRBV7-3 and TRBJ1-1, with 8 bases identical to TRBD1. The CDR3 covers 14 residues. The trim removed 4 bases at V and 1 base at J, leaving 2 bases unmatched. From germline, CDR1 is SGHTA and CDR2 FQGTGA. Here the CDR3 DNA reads TGTGCCAGCAGCTCGACAGGGGAGAACACTGAAGCTTTCTTT. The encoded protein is CASSSTGENTEAFF. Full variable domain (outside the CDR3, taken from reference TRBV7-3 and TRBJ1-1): GAGVSQTPSNKVTEKGKYVELRCDPISGHTALYWYRQSLGQGPEFLIYFQGTGAADDSGLPNDRFFAVRPEGSVSTLKIQRTERGDSAVYLCASSSTGENTEAFFGQGTRLTVV.

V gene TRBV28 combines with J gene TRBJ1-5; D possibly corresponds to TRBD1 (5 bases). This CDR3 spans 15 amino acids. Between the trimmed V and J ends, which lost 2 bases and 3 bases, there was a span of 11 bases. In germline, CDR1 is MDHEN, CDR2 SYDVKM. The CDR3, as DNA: TGTGCCAGCAGTTTACAGGGCGCCTACAATCAGCCCCAGCATTTT. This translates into CASSLQGAYNQPQHF.

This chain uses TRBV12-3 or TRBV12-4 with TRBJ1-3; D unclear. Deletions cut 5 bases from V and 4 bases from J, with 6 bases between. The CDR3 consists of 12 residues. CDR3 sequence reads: CASSHQGNTIYF. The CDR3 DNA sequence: TGTGCCAGCAGTCATCAGGGAAACACCATATATTTT.

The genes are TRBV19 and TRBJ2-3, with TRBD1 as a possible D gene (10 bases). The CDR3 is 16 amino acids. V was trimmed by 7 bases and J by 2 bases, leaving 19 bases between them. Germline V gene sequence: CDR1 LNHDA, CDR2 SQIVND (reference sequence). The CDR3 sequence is CASTLAGQGITDTQYF. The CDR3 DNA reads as TGTGCCAGTACCCTAGCGGGACAGGGGATCACAGATACGCAGTATTTT.

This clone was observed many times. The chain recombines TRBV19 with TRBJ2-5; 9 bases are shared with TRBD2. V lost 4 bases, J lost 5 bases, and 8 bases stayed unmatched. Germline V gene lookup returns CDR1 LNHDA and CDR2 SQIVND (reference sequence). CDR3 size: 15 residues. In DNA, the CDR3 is TGTGCCAGTAGTACACAGGGACTAGCCTTTGAGACCCAGTACTTC. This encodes CASSTQGLAFETQYF.

The CDR3 DNA reads as TGTGCCAGCAGTGAAGCGGGCAGAATGAACACTGAAGCTTTCTTT. Translated, it gives CASSEAGRMNTEAFF. The chain couples TRBV2 to TRBJ1-1; no clear D gene. Germline V gene data show CDR1 as SNHLY and CDR2 as FYNNEI. Deletions cut 0 bases from V and 0 bases from J, with 8 bases between. There are 15 residues in the CDR3.

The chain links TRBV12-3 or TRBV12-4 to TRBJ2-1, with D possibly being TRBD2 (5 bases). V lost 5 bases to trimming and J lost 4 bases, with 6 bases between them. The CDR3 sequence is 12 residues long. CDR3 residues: CASSGLYNEQFF. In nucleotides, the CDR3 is TGTGCCAGCAGTGGACTGTACAATGAGCAGTTCTTC.

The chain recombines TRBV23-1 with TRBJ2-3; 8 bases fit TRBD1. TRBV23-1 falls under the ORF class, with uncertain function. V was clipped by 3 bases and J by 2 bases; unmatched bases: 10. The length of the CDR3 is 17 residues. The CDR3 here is CASSQRQGQGTTDTQYF. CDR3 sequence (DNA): TGCGCCAGCAGTCAGAGACAGGGGCAAGGGACCACAGATACGCAGTATTTT.

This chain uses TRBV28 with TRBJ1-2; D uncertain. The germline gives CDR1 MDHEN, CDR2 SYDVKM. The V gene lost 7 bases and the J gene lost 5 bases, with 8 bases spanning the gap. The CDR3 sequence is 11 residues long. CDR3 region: CASTYSYGYTF. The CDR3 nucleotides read TGTGCCAGCACCTACAGTTATGGCTACACCTTC.

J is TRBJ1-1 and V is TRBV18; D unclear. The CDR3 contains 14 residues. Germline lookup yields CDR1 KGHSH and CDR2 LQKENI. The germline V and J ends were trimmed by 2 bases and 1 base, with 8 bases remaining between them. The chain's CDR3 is CASSPNTKNTEAFF. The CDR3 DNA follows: TGTGCCAGCTCACCAAATACAAAGAACACTGAAGCTTTCTTT.

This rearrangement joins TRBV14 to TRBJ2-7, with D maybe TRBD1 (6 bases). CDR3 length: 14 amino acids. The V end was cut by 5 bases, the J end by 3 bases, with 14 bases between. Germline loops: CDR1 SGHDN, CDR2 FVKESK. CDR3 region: CASSTQDSFYEQYF. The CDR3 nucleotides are TGTGCCAGCAGCACGCAGGACAGTTTCTACGAGCAGTACTTC.

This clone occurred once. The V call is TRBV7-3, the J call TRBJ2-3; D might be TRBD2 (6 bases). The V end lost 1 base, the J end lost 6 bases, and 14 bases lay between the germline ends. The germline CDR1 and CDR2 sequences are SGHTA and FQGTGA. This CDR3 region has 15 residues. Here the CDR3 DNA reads TGTGCCAGCAGCTTAATTAGCGGTGCGGACGATACGCAGTATTTT. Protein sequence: CASSLISGADDTQYF.

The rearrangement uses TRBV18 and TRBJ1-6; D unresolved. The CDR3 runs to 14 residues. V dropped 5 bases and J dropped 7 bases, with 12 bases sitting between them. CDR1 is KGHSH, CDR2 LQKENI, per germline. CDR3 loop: CASSNQEANSPLHF. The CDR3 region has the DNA TGTGCCAGCTCAAACCAAGAAGCCAATTCACCCCTCCACTTT.

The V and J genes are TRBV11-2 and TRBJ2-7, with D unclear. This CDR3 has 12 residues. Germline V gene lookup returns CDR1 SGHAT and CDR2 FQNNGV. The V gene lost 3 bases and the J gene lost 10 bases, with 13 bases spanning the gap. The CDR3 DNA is TGTGCCAGCAGCTTCAACACACCTTCCCAGTACTTC. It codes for CASSFNTPSQYF.

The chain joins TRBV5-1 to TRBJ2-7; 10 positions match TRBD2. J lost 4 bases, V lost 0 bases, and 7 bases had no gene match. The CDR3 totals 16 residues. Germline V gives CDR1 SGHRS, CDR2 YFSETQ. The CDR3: CASSLELLAGVYEQYF. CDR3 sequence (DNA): TGCGCCAGCAGCTTGGAGTTGCTAGCGGGAGTTTACGAGCAGTACTTC.

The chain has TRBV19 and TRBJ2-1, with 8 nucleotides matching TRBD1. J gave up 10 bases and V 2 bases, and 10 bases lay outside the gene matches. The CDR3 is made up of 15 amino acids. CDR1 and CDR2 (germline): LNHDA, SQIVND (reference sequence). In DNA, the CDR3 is TGTGCCAGTAGTATAACCGGGACAGGCGGGAAGGAGCAGTTCTTC. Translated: CASSITGTGGKEQFF.

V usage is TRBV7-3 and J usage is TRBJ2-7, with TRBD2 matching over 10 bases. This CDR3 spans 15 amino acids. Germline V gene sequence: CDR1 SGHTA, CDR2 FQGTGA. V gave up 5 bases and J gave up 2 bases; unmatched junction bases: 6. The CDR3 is CASSETSGIPYEQYF. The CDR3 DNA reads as TGTGCCAGCAGCGAAACTAGCGGGATCCCCTACGAGCAGTACTTC.

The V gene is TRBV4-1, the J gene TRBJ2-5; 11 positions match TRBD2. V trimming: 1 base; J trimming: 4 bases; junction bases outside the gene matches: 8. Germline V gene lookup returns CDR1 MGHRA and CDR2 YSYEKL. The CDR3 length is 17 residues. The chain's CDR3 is CASSQVFLAGGRETQYF. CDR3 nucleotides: TGCGCCAGCAGCCAAGTCTTCCTAGCGGGGGGCAGAGAGACCCAGTACTTC.

CDR3 amino acids: CASSPGTGGINEQFF. For the CDR3, the DNA is TGTGCCAGCAGCCCAGGGACAGGGGGAATCAATGAGCAGTTCTTC. This chain uses TRBV11-2 with TRBJ2-1, with 11 bases fitting TRBD1. Germline V CDR1 and CDR2: SGHAT, FQNNGV. V lost 5 bases, J lost 6 bases, and 6 bases stayed unmatched. CDR3 size: 15 residues.